This T cell receptor (beta chain) derives from a study of shared clonotypes between healthy human individuals. Overall study findings and caveats: A limitation of the genetic and exposure-history diversity represented arose from few donors. The sharing of 5% to 6.5% of naive CD4 clonotypes was seen across several donors. As a rule, naive subsets had a larger estimated richness than memory subsets.

Naivety among CD8 cells was defined by CD45RO negativity and positive CCR7 selection, thereby excluding terminally differentiated effector memory CD45RA+ cells. The assay was immunoSEQ multiplex PCR, and TCRdb's table has in-frame clones only and misses some. This sample carries around 2,100,000 clones, about 95% of them seen once, and the ten largest clones take 1.2%. For this clone: Its antigen is not known.

The CDR3 sequence is 18 residues long. Trimming cost V 0 bases and J 5 bases; bases outside gene matches: 11. Germline V gives CDR1 LGHNA, CDR2 YSLEER. This TCR came from a man aged 18 to 29 in good health. Sequencing used naive CD8+ T cells sorted from blood. The chain carries TRBV4-3 and TRBJ2-2; TRBD2 matches 8 bases. CDR3 bases: TGCGCCAGCAGCCAAGATGGAGTAGAACGGGAGGGAACCGGGGAGCTGTTTTTT. This translates into CASSQDGVEREGTGELFF.